This T cell receptor beta chain comes out of a study of blood T cell repertoires in COVID-19. Recruitment covered about 25 US areas and drew participants whose ages spanned roughly 18 to 89 years. The protocol was immunoSEQ multiplex PCR, while the TCRdb copy is restricted to in-frame clones and leaves out a portion. Of 380,000 or so clones detected, approximately 85% appear once; the ten largest clones hold 2% to 2.5%. Germline V gene sequence: CDR1 MNHEY, CDR2 SMNVEV (reference sequence). After removal of 4 bases from V and 8 bases from J, the junction contained 13 bases not matched to a gene. The CDR3 contains 17 residues.

This receptor was obtained from a woman in her forties with acute COVID-19. The sequenced sample consisted of PBMCs or T cells enriched from blood (not recorded which). This chain connects TRBV27 to TRBJ2-1; 11 bases fit TRBD1. The CDR3 nucleotides read TGTGCCAGCAGTTCCGCTTTGAGCGGACAGGGGGCCCATGAGCAGTTCTTC. Its protein product is CASSSALSGQGAHEQFF.